A few counts support the clone carrying this TCR beta chain. Germline CDR1 SEHNR, CDR2 FQNEAQ (reference sequence). This CDR3 region has 15 residues. Trimming took 5 bases from V and 7 from J; bases not matched to a gene: 8. Authors' methods: Using reference gene primer amplification, nucleated cell counts were estimated. Only in-frame clones appear in the TCRdb table, and some are missing; sequencing was by immunoSEQ multiplex PCR. The DNA gave D and trimming, while V, J and clone size come from that table. The sample consists of approximately 210,000 clones, approximately 73% of them appearing once. This sample was included in a study of blood T cell repertoires in COVID-19.

The sequence came from a woman aged 45 to 65 with acute COVID-19. The rearrangement links TRBV7-9 to TRBJ1-6; 7 positions agree with TRBD1. The specimen was PBMCs or T cells enriched from blood (not recorded which). Here the CDR3 DNA reads TGTGCCAGCAGCCCCAGACAGGGAGCAAATTCACCCCTCCACTTT. This sequence encodes CASSPRQGANSPLHF.